This TCR beta chain was identified during a study of response to subunit inactivated influenza vaccine. Study outcomes and limitations: Authors proposed each seasonal influenza vaccination draws in few new T cells.

With respect to this clonotype: Its antigen is not known.

Looked up from germline, CDR1 is KGHDR and CDR2 is SFDVKD. V shed 9 bases and J shed 0 bases, with 11 bases lying between them. This CDR3 region has 13 residues. TCRdb fed the RT-PCR reads into MiXCR, producing one record per CDR3 protein. The data contain almost 600,000 distinct CDR3 sequences, approximately 15% of them singletons. Sequences were derived from PBMCs from blood, sampled 11 to 12 days after vaccination. The origin of this receptor is a man aged 45-65 years who received an inactivated influenza vaccine. This sequence joins TRBV24-1 and TRBJ2-7, with a tentative D call TRBD2 (5 bases). CDR3 sequence: CATEGGYSYEQYF. The CDR3 DNA reads TGTGCCACCGAAGGAGGTTACTCCTACGAGCAGTACTTC.